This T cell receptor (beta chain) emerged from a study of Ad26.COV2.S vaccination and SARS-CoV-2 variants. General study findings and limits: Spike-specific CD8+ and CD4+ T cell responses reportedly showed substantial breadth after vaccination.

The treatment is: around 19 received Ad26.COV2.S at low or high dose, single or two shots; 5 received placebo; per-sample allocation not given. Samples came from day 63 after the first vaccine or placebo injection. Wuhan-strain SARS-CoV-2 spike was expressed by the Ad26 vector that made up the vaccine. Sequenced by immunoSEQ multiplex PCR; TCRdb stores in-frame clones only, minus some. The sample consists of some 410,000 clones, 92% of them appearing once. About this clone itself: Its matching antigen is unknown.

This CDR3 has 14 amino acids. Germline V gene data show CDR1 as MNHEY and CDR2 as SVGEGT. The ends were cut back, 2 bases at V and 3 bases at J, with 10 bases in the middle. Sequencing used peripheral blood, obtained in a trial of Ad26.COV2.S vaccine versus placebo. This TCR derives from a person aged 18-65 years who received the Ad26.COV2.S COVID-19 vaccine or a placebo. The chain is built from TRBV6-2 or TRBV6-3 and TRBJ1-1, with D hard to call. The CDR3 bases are TGTGCCAGCAGTTACATAAAGGGATACACTGAAGCTTTCTTT. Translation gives CASSYIKGYTEAFF.